These T cell receptor beta chains were read from a single sample in a study of blood T cells in healthy people across ages. MiXCR was run by TCRdb on the 5' RACE reads, yielding one entry per CDR3 protein. The sample holds hundreds of thousands of distinct CDR3 sequences; 55% to 75% are singletons and the top ten take approximately 23%. Sequences were obtained from blood. The source is a man younger than 40 in good health. The CDR3 runs from the conserved cysteine through the conserved F or W.

length	J	V	CDR3
15	TRBJ1-1	TRBV20-1	CSARTGQGLNTEAFF
12	TRBJ2-1	TRBV4-2	CASSQVGDEQFF
20	TRBJ2-3	TRBV5-4	CASSLARLTSYYTSTDTQYF
19	TRBJ2-2	TRBV21-1	CASSKGPLNQGPDTGELFF
12	TRBJ1-1	TRBV2	CASSGVYPEAFF
16	TRBJ2-7	TRBV15	CATRQGWGLAPYEQYF
11	TRBJ2-5	TRBV20-1	CSARDYTATYF
16	TRBJ2-3	TRBV5-1	CASSLDTSGSSPTQYF
16	TRBJ1-1	TRBV5-5	CASSFEWSSTNTEAFF
14	TRBJ2-7	TRBV7-2	CASSTSSDSYEQYF
13	TRBJ2-7	TRBV11-2	CASSLGIHNEQYF
16	TRBJ2-3	TRBV12-5	CASGNAASGDTDTQYF
13	TRBJ1-4	TRBV3-1	CASSQVADEKLFF
14	TRBJ2-3	TRBV5-1	CASSRWSAADTQYF
14	TRBJ2-1	TRBV29-1	CSAGTGDSYNEQFF
14	TRBJ2-1	TRBV29-1	CSGARERTYNEQFF
15	TRBJ2-3	TRBV9	CASSVRRDGADTQYF
16	TRBJ2-3	TRBV12-3/TRBV12-4	CASSLGLAGGLDTQYF
14	TRBJ1-1	TRBV2	CASSQQGSNTEAFF
15	TRBJ2-7	TRBV7-2	CASSLDLGAAYEQYF
17	TRBJ2-6	TRBV5-1	CASSLVTGGSGANVLTF
12	TRBJ2-2	TRBV29-1	CSGQRVPGELFF
15	TRBJ2-3	TRBV7-6	CASSSYGWSTDTQYF
14	TRBJ2-3	TRBV6-4	CASSALGGADTQYF
20	TRBJ2-1	TRBV11-1	CASSLVRGGGSPTINNEQFF
14	TRBJ2-1	TRBV9	CASSSGSPLNEQFF
14	TRBJ1-2	TRBV10-2	CASSDLAVNYGYTF
14	TRBJ2-1	TRBV29-1	CSVWGLAGNAEQFF
11	TRBJ2-1	TRBV27	CASRGALEQFF
17	TRBJ2-5	TRBV11-2	CASSLYNLGQGMETQYF
16	TRBJ1-6	TRBV4-3	CASSQDPGGGYSPLHF
14	TRBJ2-3	TRBV5-5	CASIGTGLGDTQYF
16	TRBJ2-5	TRBV5-6	CASSYATGTGGETQYF
16	TRBJ1-5	TRBV18	CASSPYGVQSNQPQHF
13	TRBJ2-7	TRBV25-1	CASSGGADYEQYF
13	TRBJ1-4	TRBV20-1	CSLLGQAHEKLFF
14	NA	TRBV20-1	CSAQRRQLQETQYF
12	NA	TRBV6-5	CASSQGLHEQYF
13	TRBJ2-4	TRBV25-1	CASSDGDRDIQYF
14	TRBJ2-3	TRBV5-1	CASSLVGVVDTQYF